One and the same sample provided the 22 T cell receptor beta chains below, sequenced in a study of T cells in Graves' hyperthyroidism and ophthalmopathy. Authors of the study amplified TCR beta CDR3 regions from RNA transcripts. With the HTBI primer set, the TCR CDR3 went through a first round of RT-PCR. TCRdb fed the multiplex PCR reads into MiXCR, producing one record per CDR3 protein. The repertoire consists of about 480,000 distinct CDR3 sequences, with approximately 14% occurring once and the leading ten covering roughly 17%. The sample comprised blood. The receptors come from a woman younger than 35 with Graves' hyperthyroidism.

This chain uses TRBV12-3 or TRBV12-4 with TRBJ2-1; 7 nucleotides match TRBD2. The CDR3 runs 15 residues. The trim removed 6 bases at V and 3 bases at J, leaving 8 bases unmatched. The CDR3 nucleotides are TGTGCCAGCAGGGGCGGGAGCTCAGTCTACAATGAGCAGTTCTTC. Translating it yields CASRGGSSVYNEQFF.

This clonotype has a count of ten or more. This rearrangement joins TRBV7-3 to TRBJ1-1; TRBD1 is a possible D gene (6 bases). Between the trimmed V and J ends, which lost 1 base and 5 bases, there was a span of 14 bases. The CDR3 loop spans 15 amino acids. The germline gives CDR1 SGHTA, CDR2 FQGTGA. The CDR3 spells CASSLKPRGGTEAFF. Here the CDR3 DNA reads TGTGCCAGCAGCTTAAAACCACGAGGGGGAACTGAAGCTTTCTTT. The variable domain in full, with the rest retrieved from reference TRBV7-3 and TRBJ1-1, is GAGVSQTPSNKVTEKGKYVELRCDPISGHTALYWYRQSLGQGPEFLIYFQGTGAADDSGLPNDRFFAVRPEGSVSTLKIQRTERGDSAVYLCASSLKPRGGTEAFFGQGTRLTVV.

This chain connects TRBV6-5 to TRBJ2-5, with D perhaps matching TRBD1 (5 bases). The length of the CDR3 is 13 residues. In germline, CDR1 is MNHEY, CDR2 SVGAGI. The germline V and J ends were trimmed by 6 bases and 2 bases, with 10 bases remaining between them. The CDR3 loop is CASSYGHQETQYF. As DNA, the CDR3 is TGTGCCAGCAGCTATGGACATCAAGAGACCCAGTACTTC.

This clonotype occurred many times. The chain joins TRBV28 to TRBJ2-1, with D perhaps TRBD1 or TRBD2 (5 bases each). Germline V CDR1 and CDR2: MDHEN, SYDVKM. The CDR3 is 14 amino acids. Trimming pared 6 bases from V and 8 bases from J, leaving 17 bases between. The CDR3 here is CASRGAELVDEQFF. DNA for the CDR3: TGTGCCAGCAGAGGGGCGGAACTAGTTGATGAGCAGTTCTTC.

This clonotype occurred many times. The rearrangement uses TRBV11-1 and TRBJ2-3; D perhaps matches TRBD1 (6 bases). This CDR3 is built from 15 residues. Trimming removed 2 bases from V and 2 bases from J, with 11 bases in between. Germline CDR1 SGHAT, CDR2 FQDESV (reference sequence). Written as DNA, the CDR3 is TGTGCCAGCAGCTTATTGACAGGCCTCACAGATACGCAGTATTTT. It codes for CASSLLTGLTDTQYF. Drawing the rest from reference TRBV11-1 and TRBJ2-3, the complete variable domain is EAEVAQSPRYKITEKSQAVAFWCDPISGHATLYWYRQILGQGPELLVQFQDESVVDDSQLPKDRFSAERLKGVDSTLKIQPAELGDSAMYLCASSLLTGLTDTQYFGPGTRLTVL.

In this sample, this clonotype turned up a few times. The V and J genes are TRBV27 and TRBJ1-3, with D possibly TRBD1 on 5 matching bases. Germline-derived CDR1 and CDR2 are MNHEY and SMNVEV (reference sequence). This CDR3 spans 11 amino acids. V shed 11 bases and J shed 8 bases, with 13 bases lying between them. DNA of the CDR3: TGTGCCGCGGGGGAGGGAGACACCATATATTTT. It translates to CAAGEGDTIYF.

There are many counts of this clonotype. V is TRBV6-2 or TRBV6-3 and J is TRBJ1-2; 8 nucleotides line up with TRBD1. Germline V gene lookup returns CDR1 MNHEY and CDR2 SVGEGT. CDR3 length: 14 residues. The V and J ends lost 2 bases and 5 bases, in that order; junction bases with no gene match: 4. The CDR3 nucleotides read TGTGCCAGCAGTTACCGCGACAGGGGATATGGCTACACCTTC. Translation: CASSYRDRGYGYTF.

The chain couples TRBV7-9 to TRBJ2-1; 8 bases line up with TRBD2. Germline CDR1 is SEHNR and CDR2 is FQNEAQ (reference sequence). The CDR3 runs 15 residues. Unmatched junction bases numbered 5, after V lost 3 bases and J lost 4 bases. This CDR3 reads CASSFGRAAYNEQFF. DNA of the CDR3: TGTGCCAGCAGCTTCGGGAGGGCGGCGTACAATGAGCAGTTCTTC.

This clonotype has a count of ten or more. The chain couples TRBV14 to TRBJ2-1; TRBD1 aligns across 8 bases. V was pared by 4 bases and J by 7 bases, with 12 bases of the junction left unmatched. Germline assignment: CDR1 SGHDN and CDR2 FVKESK. The CDR3 runs to 16 residues. The CDR3 spells CASSPQGGQGENEQFF. The CDR3 DNA sequence: TGTGCCAGCAGCCCCCAAGGAGGACAGGGAGAAAATGAGCAGTTCTTC.

This clonotype appeared many times. This chain's CDR3 is CASSYRITSTDTQYF. In DNA, the CDR3 is TGCGCCAGCAGTTACCGGATCACTAGCACAGATACGCAGTATTTT. J is TRBJ2-3 and V is TRBV10-2; D remains unclear. V lost 5 bases and J lost 0, with 12 bases in between. CDR3 length: 15 residues. Per germline, CDR1 WSHSY and CDR2 SAAADI.

This clonotype was picked up a small number of times. Given a much more abundant clone one base away, this may be a read error. The chain is built from TRBV7-9 and TRBJ2-7, with TRBD1 matching over 8 bases. Germline trimming cut 4 bases from V and 0 bases from J; bases unmatched to any gene: 2. Germline V CDR1 and CDR2: SEHNR, FQNEAQ (reference sequence). This CDR3 spans 14 amino acids. In nucleotides, the CDR3 is TGTGCCAGCAGCTGGGACAGGTCCTCCTACGAGCAGTACTTC. Protein product: CASSWDRSSYEQYF.

The CDR3 here is CASNWGGQETQYF. The CDR3 bases are TGTGCCAGCAACTGGGGTGGTCAAGAGACCCAGTACTTC. This chain connects TRBV7-9 to TRBJ2-5; D is unresolved. CDR3 length: 13 amino acids. V gave up 7 bases and J gave up 2 bases, with 11 bases separating them. Germline V gives CDR1 SEHNR, CDR2 FQNEAQ (reference sequence). Combining the CDR3 with reference TRBV7-9 and TRBJ2-5 gives the whole variable domain DTGVSQNPRHKITKRGQNVTFRCDPISEHNRLYWYRQTLGQGPEFLTYFQNEAQLEKSRLLSDRFSAERPKGSFSTLEIQRTEQGDSAMYLCASNWGGQETQYFGPGTRLLVL.

This chain links TRBV7-8 with TRBJ2-3, with D perhaps matching TRBD1 or TRBD2 (6 bases each). This CDR3 has 15 residues. The germline V and J ends were trimmed by 1 base and 6 bases, with 14 bases remaining between them. Germline V CDR1 and CDR2: SGHVS, FQNEAQ. The CDR3 here is CASSLVGGPQDTQYF. DNA of the CDR3: TGTGCCAGCAGCTTAGTGGGGGGCCCCCAGGATACGCAGTATTTT.

This clonotype turned up a few times. This rearrangement joins TRBV6-1 to TRBJ1-1, with 8 bases fitting TRBD1. With V trimmed by 10 bases and J by 3 bases, 7 bases remained unmatched. The CDR3 length is 13 residues. CDR1 and CDR2 (germline): MNHNS, SASEGT. This CDR3 is CAIRTGKDTEAFF. CDR3 nucleotide sequence: TGTGCCATCAGGACAGGGAAGGACACTGAAGCTTTCTTT.

This clonotype has ten or more counts. V usage is TRBV20-1 and J usage is TRBJ2-7, with D perhaps matching TRBD2 (6 bases). Looked up from germline, CDR1 is DFQATT and CDR2 is SNEGSKA (reference sequence). CDR3 size: 13 residues. Trimming shortened V by 2 bases and J by 1 base, and 9 bases separated the two germline ends. The DNA for the CDR3 is TGCAGTGCTAGACTAGCGTCGTCCTACGAGCAGTACTTC. Protein product: CSARLASSYEQYF.

This clonotype was counted many times. The V gene is TRBV9, the J gene TRBJ2-1; 8 nucleotides agree with TRBD2. The CDR3 length is 16 residues. After removal of 0 bases from V and 10 bases from J, the junction contained 12 bases not matched to a gene. CDR1 SGDLS and CDR2 YYNGEE come from the germline V gene. CDR3 region: CASSVGREAAGGEQFF. The DNA for the CDR3 is TGTGCCAGCAGCGTAGGACGGGAGGCCGCGGGGGGAGAGCAGTTCTTC.

This clonotype was observed at least ten times. The chain employs TRBV30 and TRBJ1-3, with D hard to call. The CDR3 is made up of 11 amino acids. Per germline, CDR1 GTSNPN and CDR2 SVGIG (reference sequence). Trimming cost V 4 bases and J 1 base, with 2 bases left between them. CDR3 DNA sequence: TGTGCCTGGATATCTGGAAACACCATATATTTT. The encoded protein is CAWISGNTIYF.

The V call is TRBV6-2 or TRBV6-3, the J call TRBJ2-3; possibly TRBD2 for D (6 bases). V lost 4 bases and J 4 bases, leaving 18 bases between the germline ends. There are 16 residues in the CDR3. In germline, CDR1 is MNHEY, CDR2 SVGEGT. CDR3 coding DNA: TGTGCCAGCAGTTCCCCCGGGACTTGGGCCCCAGATACGCAGTATTTT. Protein sequence: CASSSPGTWAPDTQYF.

Only a few counts were recorded for this clonotype. The chain combines TRBV28 with TRBJ2-4, with TRBD1 matching over 8 bases. The CDR3 contains 17 residues. Trimming cost V 7 bases and J 1 base; bases outside gene matches: 12. Germline loops: CDR1 MDHEN, CDR2 SYDVKM. CDR3 in DNA: TGTGCCAGCACCTCAGGACAGGGCAAAGGGGCCAAAAACATTCAGTACTTC. This gives the protein CASTSGQGKGAKNIQYF.

This clonotype was detected many times. V usage is TRBV10-3 and J usage is TRBJ1-4; no definite D call. CDR3 length equals 15 residues. Germline V gene sequence: CDR1 ENHRY, CDR2 SYGVKD. With 3 bases removed from V and 0 bases from J, the gap between germline ends came to 8 bases. The CDR3 DNA follows: TGTGCCATCAGTGACGGTACCGCAACTAATGAAAAACTGTTTTTT. Its translation: CAISDGTATNEKLFF.

This clonotype occurred many times. V usage is TRBV3-1 and J usage is TRBJ2-7, with TRBD1 as a possible D gene (5 bases). This CDR3 region has 13 residues. The V gene lost 4 bases and the J gene lost 6 bases, with 13 bases spanning the gap. Germline V gene data show CDR1 as LGHDT and CDR2 as YNNKEL (reference sequence). In DNA, the CDR3 is TGTGCCAGCAGCCCCCTGGGGCCTAGCGAGCAGTACTTC. The encoded protein is CASSPLGPSEQYF.

This clonotype has just a few counts. V is TRBV5-1 and J is TRBJ1-1; 9 bases are a match to TRBD1. CDR3 size: 16 residues. Germline CDR1 and CDR2: SGHRS and YFSETQ. Losses at the gene ends were 3 bases for V and 4 bases for J; bases not matched to a gene: 10. CDR3 DNA sequence: TGCGCCAGCAGCTGGGGGGACAGGGATTTTCGCACTGAAGCTTTCTTT. Protein sequence: CASSWGDRDFRTEAFF. Based on the CDR3 plus reference TRBV5-1 and TRBJ1-1, the full variable domain is KAGVTQTPRYLIKTRGQQVTLSCSPISGHRSVSWYQQTPGQGLQFLFEYFSETQRNKGNFPGRFSGRQFSNSRSEMNVSTLELGDSALYLCASSWGDRDFRTEAFFGQGTRLTVV.